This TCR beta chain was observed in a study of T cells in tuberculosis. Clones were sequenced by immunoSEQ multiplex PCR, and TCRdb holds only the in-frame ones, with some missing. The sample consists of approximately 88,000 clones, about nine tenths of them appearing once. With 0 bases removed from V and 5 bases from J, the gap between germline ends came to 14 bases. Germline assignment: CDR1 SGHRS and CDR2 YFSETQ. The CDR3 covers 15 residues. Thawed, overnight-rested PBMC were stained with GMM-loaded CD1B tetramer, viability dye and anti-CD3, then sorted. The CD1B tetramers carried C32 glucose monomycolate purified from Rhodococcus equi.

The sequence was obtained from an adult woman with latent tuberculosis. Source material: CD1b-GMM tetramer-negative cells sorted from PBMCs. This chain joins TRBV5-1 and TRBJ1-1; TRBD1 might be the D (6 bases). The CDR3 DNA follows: TGCGCCAGCAGCTTGGGGGCAGGGGTGGGAACTGAAGCTTTCTTT. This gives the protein CASSLGAGVGTEAFF.